These T cell receptor beta chains were read from a single sample in a study of cytomegalovirus exposure and HLA in healthy donors. Profiling relied on immunoSEQ multiplex PCR, and the TCRdb table lists in-frame clones only, not all of them. This sample has about 190,000 clones, with over 80% found just once. The material sequenced was PBMCs. All receptors come from a man aged 35 to 55 in good health and CMV-seropositive. CDR3s include the opening cysteine and the closing phenylalanine or tryptophan. A D gene is named only where the DNA matches it firmly. Not all rows give a size; the values are once, few, many and, for expanded clones, a class.

>TRBD2|TRBV5-1|TRBJ2-1|-
CASSLESLAGVYNEQFF
TGCGCCAGCAGCTTGGAGTCTCTAGCGGGGGTTTACAATGAGCAGTTCTTC
>-|TRBV15|TRBJ1-2|-
CATSRAEGLKQGGYTF
TGTGCCACCAGCAGAGCCGAAGGACTCAAACAGGGTGGCTACACCTTC
>-|TRBV28|TRBJ1-2|-
CASRTYYGYTF
TGTGCCAGCAGGACATACTATGGCTACACCTTC
>TRBD2|TRBV7-8|TRBJ2-1|-
CASSPGLAGNEQFF
TGTGCCAGCTCACCGGGACTAGCGGGGAATGAGCAGTTCTTC
>TRBD1|TRBV5-6|TRBJ1-6|-
CASSLVVQGVDNSPLHF
TGTGCCAGCAGCTTGGTGGTACAGGGGGTGGATAATTCACCCCTCCACTTT
>TRBD1|TRBV4-3|TRBJ1-6|-
CASSLDRGSYNSPLHF
TGCGCCAGCAGCCTGGACAGGGGATCCTATAATTCACCCCTCCACTTT
>-|TRBV7-2|TRBJ1-2|few
CASSSGGGYTF
TGTGCCAGCAGCTCCGGGGGTGGCTACACCTTC
>-|TRBV7-2|TRBJ2-2|-
CASSPRQGGTGELFF
TGTGCCAGCAGCCCTCGACAGGGAGGCACCGGGGAGCTGTTTTTT
>TRBD1|TRBV11-2|TRBJ2-5|-
CASSLGDRGAGETQYF
TGTGCCAGCAGCTTAGGAGACAGGGGCGCAGGGGAGACCCAGTACTTC
>-|TRBV30|TRBJ1-1|-
CAWALTGNTEAFF
TGTGCCTGGGCCCTTACAGGGAACACTGAAGCTTTCTTT
>-|TRBV4-2|TRBJ1-2|-
CASSQGGRGGYGYTF
TGTGCCAGCAGCCAAGGGGGCAGGGGTGGCTATGGCTACACCTTC
>TRBD1|TRBV15|TRBJ2-7|-
CATSTRRQGPYEQYF
TGTGCCACCAGCACGCGACGACAGGGGCCCTACGAGCAGTACTTC
>-|TRBV19|TRBJ1-5|-
CASSFSSGVGQPQHF
TGTGCCAGTAGTTTCTCGTCGGGGGTCGGCCAGCCCCAGCATTTT
>-|TRBV9|TRBJ1-1|-
CASSAGNTGSTEAFF
TGTGCCAGCAGCGCGGGGAACACAGGGAGCACTGAAGCTTTCTTT
>-|TRBV5-1|TRBJ2-2|-
CASSFTQGSGELFF
TGCGCCAGCAGCTTCACCCAAGGGAGCGGGGAGCTGTTTTTT
>TRBD2|TRBV5-4|TRBJ2-1|-
CASSSLGGAVEQFF
TGTGCCAGCAGCTCCCTCGGGGGGGCTGTTGAGCAGTTCTTC
>TRBD2|TRBV10-1|TRBJ2-5|-
CASSESERGTQYF
TGCGCCAGCAGTGAGTCGGAGCGGGGGACCCAGTACTTC
>TRBD1|TRBV29-1|TRBJ2-5|-
CSAGSDRLAETQYF
TGCAGCGCTGGATCGGACAGGCTTGCGGAGACCCAGTACTTC
>TRBD2|TRBV19|TRBJ2-3|few
CASSIDRLAGGDTQYF
TGTGCCAGTAGTATAGATCGGCTAGCGGGGGGAGATACGCAGTATTTT
>-|TRBV7-6|TRBJ2-5|few
CASSFLVGTPAKTQYF
TGTGCCAGCAGCTTCTTGGTCGGGACTCCCGCGAAGACCCAGTACTTC
>TRBD1|TRBV5-6|TRBJ2-5|-
CASSFTGTGYGTQYF
TGTGCCAGCAGCTTCACTGGGACAGGGTACGGGACCCAGTACTTC
>-|TRBV5-5|TRBJ2-5|-
CASSLQGHETQYF
TGTGCCAGCAGCTTGCAGGGGCATGAGACCCAGTACTTC
>TRBD2|TRBV7-9|TRBJ2-1|once
CASSSSGGIDEQFF
TGTGCCAGCAGCTCTAGCGGGGGGATCGATGAGCAGTTCTTC
>-|TRBV2|TRBJ1-5|-
CASSLTADSNQPQHF
TGTGCCAGCAGTTTGACAGCTGATAGCAATCAGCCCCAGCATTTT
>-|TRBV27|TRBJ1-5|-
CASSLGGFDQPQHF
TGTGCCAGCAGTCTGGGGGGGTTCGATCAGCCCCAGCATTTT
>-|TRBV9|TRBJ1-1|-
CASSVAPDSSGEAFF
TGTGCCAGCAGCGTAGCCCCGGACAGTTCTGGAGAAGCTTTCTTT
>-|TRBV27|TRBJ2-5|-
CASSSRYQETQYF
TGTGCCAGCAGTTCCCGGTACCAAGAGACCCAGTACTTC
>-|TRBV4-1|TRBJ2-7|once
CASSLRDNDAYEQYF
TGCGCCAGCAGCCTTAGGGACAACGACGCCTACGAGCAGTACTTC
>-|TRBV27|TRBJ1-5|once
CASREGNQPQHF
TGTGCCAGCAGAGAGGGCAATCAGCCCCAGCATTTT
>-|TRBV28|TRBJ2-3|-
CASARGDTQYF
TGTGCCAGCGCAAGGGGGGATACGCAGTATTTT
>TRBD2|TRBV10-3|TRBJ2-7|once
CAISLAGRSYEQYF
TGTGCCATCAGCTTAGCGGGGCGCTCCTACGAGCAGTACTTC